This passage covers 19 T cell receptor beta chains from one sample sequenced in a study of T cells after yellow fever vaccination. MiXCR was run by TCRdb on the 5' RACE reads, yielding one entry per CDR3 protein. The data contain approximately 300,000 distinct CDR3 sequences, around 7.3% of them singletons. Sequences were derived from PBMCs, sampled about 49 days after the first yellow fever vaccination. The receptors originated from a man between 18 and 35 years old who received the YFV17D yellow fever vaccine.

This clonotype was observed at least ten times. This chain joins TRBV27 and TRBJ2-7; weak D call: TRBD2 (6 bases). CDR3 length: 16 residues. The V and J ends lost 4 bases and 0 bases respectively, with 16 bases between them. In germline, CDR1 is MNHEY, CDR2 SMNVEV (reference sequence). CDR3 residues: CASSSSPGGSSYEQYF. In DNA, the CDR3 is TGTGCCAGCAGTTCCTCCCCCGGGGGTAGCTCCTACGAGCAGTACTTC.

The chain links TRBV4-3 to TRBJ2-1; D is uncertain. Germline V CDR1 and CDR2: LGHNA, YSLEER. There are 16 residues in the CDR3. V shed 0 bases and J shed 2 bases, with 11 bases lying between them. This chain's CDR3 is CASSQEPPRTYNEQFF. For the CDR3, the DNA is TGCGCCAGCAGCCAAGAACCCCCCCGCACCTACAATGAGCAGTTCTTC.

This sequence joins TRBV5-1 and TRBJ1-6; perhaps TRBD1 as D (5 bases). CDR3 length equals 14 residues. Deletions cut 4 bases from V and 10 bases from J, with 15 bases between. The germline CDR1 and CDR2 sequences are SGHRS and YFSETQ. CDR3 loop: CASSPGNPQSPLHF. CDR3 DNA: TGCGCCAGCAGCCCAGGGAATCCTCAGTCACCCCTCCACTTT.

This clonotype was observed a handful of times. The chain couples TRBV5-4 to TRBJ1-5; TRBD1 matches at 7 bases. The CDR3 length is 16 residues. The trim removed 0 bases at V and 2 bases at J, leaving 5 bases unmatched. Germline CDR1 is SGHNT and CDR2 is YYREEE (reference sequence). In nucleotides, the CDR3 is TGTGCCAGCAGCTTGGGAGGGGGCTACGGCAATCAGCCCCAGCATTTT. Translated: CASSLGGGYGNQPQHF.

This rearrangement joins TRBV7-2 to TRBJ2-1, with 11 bases lining up with TRBD1. This CDR3 is 16 amino acids long. The V and J ends lost 5 bases and 3 bases, in that order; junction bases with no gene match: 6. Looked up from germline, CDR1 is SGHTA and CDR2 is FQGNSA. This CDR3 reads CASSATGTGGYNEQFF. The CDR3 DNA sequence: TGTGCCAGCAGCGCCACCGGGACAGGGGGCTACAATGAGCAGTTCTTC. The variable domain in full, with the rest retrieved from reference TRBV7-2 and TRBJ2-1, is GAGVSQSPSNKVTEKGKDVELRCDPISGHTALYWYRQSLGQGLEFLIYFQGNSAPDKSGLPSDRFSAERTGGSVSTLTIQRTQQEDSAVYLCASSATGTGGYNEQFFGPGTRLTVL.

This clonotype has more than one count but fewer than ten. The chain employs TRBV5-1 and TRBJ2-3; 7 nucleotides align to TRBD2. V lost 4 bases and J lost 7; bases outside the gene matches: 18. This CDR3 has 17 amino acids. The germline CDR1 and CDR2 sequences are SGHRS and YFSETQ. CDR3 nucleotide sequence: TGCGCCAGCAGCGGAGAGACCCGGGGGGTTCAAGGAAATACGCAGTATTTT. This codes for CASSGETRGVQGNTQYF.

This clonotype has a handful of counts. The chain combines TRBV29-1 with TRBJ2-5; D gene ambiguous. Germline lookup yields CDR1 SQVTM and CDR2 ANQGSEA. This CDR3 has 13 residues. V lost 6 bases to trimming and J lost 0 bases, with 11 bases between them. The CDR3 here is CSVALRYQETQYF. CDR3 coding DNA: TGCAGCGTGGCTTTGCGGTACCAAGAGACCCAGTACTTC.

This sequence joins TRBV4-1 and TRBJ1-5; no clear D. Trimming removed 0 bases at V and 0 bases at J, with 6 bases between. CDR1 and CDR2 from the germline V gene are MGHRA and YSYEKL. This CDR3 is built from 15 residues. The DNA of the CDR3 is TGCGCCAGCAGCCAAGAACAGTTTAGCAATCAGCCCCAGCATTTT. Its translation: CASSQEQFSNQPQHF.

CDR3 sequence reads: CASSRGQGDQETQYF. DNA of the CDR3: TGTGCCAGCTCACGGGGACAGGGGGACCAAGAGACCCAGTACTTC. This chain joins TRBV18 and TRBJ2-5; 11 nucleotides agree with TRBD1. V lost 4 bases to trimming and J lost 0 bases; unmatched junction nucleotides: 1. Germline CDR1 is KGHSH and CDR2 is LQKENI. The CDR3 sequence is 15 residues long.

There are a few counts of this clonotype. The genes are TRBV7-2 and TRBJ2-7; 9 nucleotides line up with TRBD1. The V segment lost 5 bases and the J segment 6 bases; nucleotides outside the gene matches: 17. The CDR3 contains 17 residues. Germline CDR1 SGHTA, CDR2 FQGNSA. The CDR3 bases are TGTGCCAGCAGCCGAGGGGTTCTTAGGGACAGGGCATTCGAGCAGTACTTC. This sequence encodes CASSRGVLRDRAFEQYF.

This chain links TRBV5-5 with TRBJ1-2; D gene uncertain. Germline V gene lookup returns CDR1 SGHKS and CDR2 YYEKEE (reference sequence). The CDR3 is made up of 12 amino acids. Trimming took off 0 bases at V and 7 bases at J, with 7 bases between the two ends. CDR3: CASSLVGFGYTF. DNA for the CDR3: TGTGCCAGCAGCTTGGTGGGGTTTGGCTACACCTTC. Variable domain in full (rest from reference TRBV5-5 and TRBJ1-2): DAGVTQSPTHLIKTRGQQVTLRCSPISGHKSVSWYQQVLGQGPQFIFQYYEKEERGRGNFPDRFSARQFPNYSSELNVNALLLGDSALYLCASSLVGFGYTFGSGTRLTVV.

Note on this clonotype: A much bigger clone sits one base away, suggesting this may be a read error. This chain uses TRBV29-1 with TRBJ2-3, with D perhaps TRBD1 (6 bases). The CDR3 length is 11 residues. Germline V gives CDR1 SQVTM, CDR2 ANQGSEA. The CDR3 coding sequence is TGCAGCTTTGGGACACCAGATACGCAGTCTTTT. Translating it yields CSFGTPDTQSF.

This clonotype turned up a few times. This chain joins TRBV6-5 and TRBJ1-2; D unclear. Trimming stripped 2 bases from V and 4 bases from J, with 17 bases between. The CDR3 loop spans 16 amino acids. From germline, CDR1 is MNHEY and CDR2 SVGAGI. CDR3 coding DNA: TGTGCCAGCAGTTACGGATTTGGGCCATCCCCCTATGGCTACACCTTC. Translation gives CASSYGFGPSPYGYTF.

The chain recombines TRBV28 with TRBJ2-7; possible D gene TRBD2, 6 bases. Trimming took off 7 bases at V and 1 base at J, with 14 bases between the two ends. Germline V CDR1 and CDR2: MDHEN, SYDVKM. There are 14 residues in the CDR3. In DNA form, the CDR3 reads TGTGCCAGCAAAAGCGGCGGGAATTCCTACGAGCAGTACTTC. It translates to CASKSGGNSYEQYF.

This clonotype was found a few times. This sequence joins TRBV14 and TRBJ2-7, with D unresolved. Germline V gene sequence: CDR1 SGHDN, CDR2 FVKESK. This CDR3 has 15 residues. The V gene lost 1 base and the J gene lost 0 bases, with 10 bases spanning the gap. The CDR3 coding sequence is TGTGCCAGCAGCCAAGCCCCGAGAAGCTCCTACGAGCAGTACTTC. Its protein is CASSQAPRSSYEQYF.

The gene calls are TRBV5-1 and TRBJ1-1; 7 bases are shared with TRBD1. Germline values: CDR1 SGHRS, CDR2 YFSETQ. The CDR3 runs to 14 residues. The junction had 5 bases not matched to a gene; V was cut back by 0 bases and J by 6 bases. CDR3 in amino acids: CASSLEGAAAEAFF. The CDR3 DNA follows: TGCGCCAGCAGCTTGGAGGGGGCGGCGGCTGAAGCTTTCTTT.

The chain couples TRBV5-1 to TRBJ2-7; 11 bases map to TRBD2. Germline V lookup: CDR1 SGHRS, CDR2 YFSETQ. V shed 3 bases and J 3 bases; nucleotides not matched to a gene: 8. The CDR3 loop spans 16 amino acids. Written as DNA, the CDR3 is TGCGCCAGCAGCTCCGGGCCGACTAGCGGGGTCTACGAGCAGTACGTC. Translated: CASSSGPTSGVYEQYV.

The sample holds many counts of this clonotype. The chain has TRBV5-1 and TRBJ2-7; D might be TRBD1 (6 bases). CDR1 is SGHRS, CDR2 YFSETQ, per germline. Deletions cut 4 bases from V and 0 bases from J, with 11 bases between. CDR3 length equals 14 residues. Written as DNA, the CDR3 is TGCGCCAGCAGCCTCGCGGACAGCTCCTACGAGCAGTACTTC. It encodes CASSLADSSYEQYF.

In this sample, this clonotype turned up a few times. This chain uses TRBV5-4 with TRBJ2-7; 7 nucleotides line up with TRBD1. The CDR3 loop spans 14 amino acids. V was clipped by 9 bases and J by 2 bases; unmatched bases: 11. From germline, CDR1 is SGHNT and CDR2 YYREEE (reference sequence). The CDR3 DNA follows: TGTGCCACCCGGACAGGCCCAATACCCTACGAGCAGTACTTC. Its protein is CATRTGPIPYEQYF.